Sequencing of this T cell receptor (beta chain) was carried out in a study of cytotoxic CD8 clonotypes in ibrutinib-treated CLL. Study-wide background: Overall, around 25 responses were partial and 2 complete; following median roughly 72 months, approximately 15 patients stayed remitted and roughly twelve progressed.

Clones were read by immunoSEQ multiplex PCR, and TCRdb kept only the in-frame ones, dropping some. The table shows about 50,000 clones, with 83% occurring only once. The CDR3 covers 12 residues. Germline lookup yields CDR1 MNHEY and CDR2 SMNVEV (reference sequence). The J segment lost 7 bases and the V segment lost 5 bases, leaving 2 bases of the junction unmatched. The source was PBMCs, collected after 24 months of ibrutinib treatment. The rearrangement joins TRBV27 to TRBJ2-3; TRBD2 aligns across 8 bases. This clonotype was obtained from a human donor with chronic lymphocytic leukemia. The CDR3 region is CASSPGGNTQYF. In DNA form, the CDR3 reads TGTGCCAGCAGTCCGGGGGGGAATACGCAGTATTTT.